Shown below are 29 T cell receptor beta chains from a single sample sequenced in a study of shared clonotypes between healthy human individuals. Profiling relied on immunoSEQ multiplex PCR, and the TCRdb table lists in-frame clones only, not all of them. The sample has over a million clones; about 75% are singletons. Material for sequencing was memory CD4+ T cells sorted from blood. The sample's subset: CD45RA-negative fraction. The receptors shown here come from a man aged 18 to 30 in good health.

The chain combines TRBV18 with TRBJ1-5, with no clear D. The CDR3 covers 16 residues. The germline gives CDR1 KGHSH, CDR2 LQKENI. The V end lost 1 base, the J end lost 2 bases, and 12 bases lay between the germline ends. CDR3 sequence reads: CASSPREGNGNQPQHF. The CDR3 DNA is TGTGCCAGCTCACCACGGGAGGGCAACGGCAATCAGCCCCAGCATTTT.

This clone was observed a handful of times. The rearrangement uses TRBV10-3 and TRBJ2-3; D is perhaps TRBD1 or TRBD2 (5 bases each). Per the germline V gene, CDR1 is ENHRY and CDR2 is SYGVKD. The CDR3 sequence is 14 residues long. V lost 1 base and J 7 bases, leaving 12 bases between the germline ends. The CDR3 nucleotides read TGTGCCATCAGTGAGTTCCGGGACGCACATACGCAGTATTTT. Amino acid sequence: CAISEFRDAHTQYF.

The chain employs TRBV10-3 and TRBJ1-1, with 9 bases that match TRBD1. V was clipped by 4 bases and J by 1 base; unmatched bases: 4. CDR1 is ENHRY and CDR2 is SYGVKD in the germline V gene. This CDR3 has 15 amino acids. The CDR3 bases are TGTGCCATCAGTGTTGGGACAGGGCCGAACACTGAAGCTTTCTTT. Its translation is CAISVGTGPNTEAFF.

This rearrangement joins TRBV2 to TRBJ2-2, with 13 bases lining up with TRBD2. The germline V gene has CDR1 SNHLY and CDR2 FYNNEI. V was clipped by 6 bases and J by 0 bases; unmatched bases: 7. CDR3 length: 18 residues. CDR3 in amino acids: CASRAGTSGMPNTGELFF. The CDR3 DNA sequence: TGTGCCAGCAGAGCCGGGACTAGCGGGATGCCGAACACCGGGGAGCTGTTTTTT.

The chain couples TRBV10-3 to TRBJ2-1, with D unclear. Germline lookup yields CDR1 ENHRY and CDR2 SYGVKD. The CDR3 is 13 residues long. Trimming pared 10 bases from V and 1 base from J, leaving 11 bases between. CDR3 DNA sequence: TGTGCCACCTTTTCCCGATCCTACAATGAGCAGTTCTTC. Amino acids: CATFSRSYNEQFF.

This chain uses TRBV18 with TRBJ2-5; no reliable D call. Germline lookup yields CDR1 KGHSH and CDR2 LQKENI. The ends were cut back, 3 bases at V and 5 bases at J, with 16 bases in the middle. The CDR3 runs 15 residues. The CDR3 nucleotides are TGTGCCAGCTCACCCCCGGACGGTATCAGGGAGACCCAGTACTTC. It encodes CASSPPDGIRETQYF.

This rearrangement joins TRBV29-1 to TRBJ2-5; D remains ambiguous. The J call may be faulty, since TRBJ2-7 better matches the DNA end. From germline, CDR1 is SQVTM and CDR2 ANQGSEA. The CDR3 extends over 15 amino acids. The CDR3 here is CSVEPASLGPYEQYF. Written as DNA, the CDR3 is TGCAGCGTTGAACCCGCTAGTCTCGGCCCCTACGAGCAGTACTTC.

This chain uses TRBV9 with TRBJ2-1; D may match TRBD1 or TRBD2 (5 bases each). The CDR3 is made up of 17 amino acids. The V end lost 1 base, the J end lost 0 bases, and 14 bases lay between the germline ends. The germline CDR1 and CDR2 sequences are SGDLS and YYNGEE. CDR3: CASSVRSGPSSYNEQFF. Written as DNA, the CDR3 is TGTGCCAGCAGCGTACGGTCGGGGCCAAGCTCCTACAATGAGCAGTTCTTC.

This chain links TRBV19 with TRBJ1-2; no reliable D call. The CDR3 loop spans 14 amino acids. Germline V gene sequence: CDR1 LNHDA, CDR2 SQIVND (reference sequence). The ends were cut back, 7 bases at V and 0 bases at J, with 12 bases in the middle. The CDR3 DNA reads as TGTGCCAGTACTCCCACGCCCTCTAACTATGGCTACACCTTC. It is translated as CASTPTPSNYGYTF. The full variable domain, its missing parts supplied by reference TRBV19 and TRBJ1-2, is DGGITQSPKYLFRKEGQNVTLSCEQNLNHDAMYWYRQDPGQGLRLIYYSQIVNDFQKGDIAEGYSVSREKKESFPLTVTSAQKNPTAFYLCASTPTPSNYGYTFGSGTRLTVV.

The gene calls are TRBV18 and TRBJ2-5; D might be TRBD2 (5 bases). Trimming stripped 3 bases from V and 4 bases from J, with 9 bases between. The germline gives CDR1 KGHSH, CDR2 LQKENI. The length of the CDR3 is 13 residues. The CDR3 region has the DNA TGTGCCAGCTCACCGGACTCATTAGAGACCCAGTACTTC. This sequence encodes CASSPDSLETQYF. Drawing the rest from reference TRBV18 and TRBJ2-5, the complete variable domain is NAGVMQNPRHLVRRRGQEARLRCSPMKGHSHVYWYRQLPEEGLKFMVYLQKENIIDESGMPKERFSAEFPKEGPSILRIQQVVRGDSAAYFCASSPDSLETQYFGPGTRLLVL.

With regard to this clone: Other DNA sequences within the sample encode an identical CDR3. The chain combines TRBV5-1 with TRBJ2-5, with 16 bases that match TRBD2. The CDR3 is made up of 18 amino acids. In germline, CDR1 is SGHRS, CDR2 YFSETQ. Losses at the gene ends were 3 bases for V and 2 bases for J; bases not matched to a gene: 7. The CDR3: CASSWGTSGRASQETQYF. In DNA, the CDR3 is TGCGCCAGCAGCTGGGGGACTAGCGGGAGGGCCAGTCAAGAGACCCAGTACTTC.

As to this clone: The sample carries other DNA sequences with the same CDR3. The chain recombines TRBV18 with TRBJ1-4; D is uncertain. Germline V gene sequence: CDR1 KGHSH, CDR2 LQKENI. Trimming stripped 3 bases from V and 1 base from J, with 6 bases between. The CDR3 length is 14 residues. The CDR3 nucleotides are TGTGCCAGCTCACCGGGCAAAACTAATGAAAAACTGTTTTTT. Residues: CASSPGKTNEKLFF.

Comment on this clone: Other DNA sequences within the sample encode an identical CDR3. V usage is TRBV6-6 and J usage is TRBJ1-1; D uncertain. This CDR3 is 12 amino acids long. Germline V CDR1 and CDR2: MNHNY, SVGAGI (reference sequence). The V end was cut by 6 bases, the J end by 1 base, with 6 bases between. The chain's CDR3 is CASRRPNTEAFF. The CDR3 DNA is TGTGCCAGCAGGCGGCCGAACACTGAAGCTTTCTTT.

The chain joins TRBV4-1 to TRBJ1-2; the match to TRBD1 covers 7 bases. This CDR3 has 16 residues. Trimming removed 8 bases from V and 3 bases from J; junction bases left unmatched: 15. The V gene's germline CDR1 is MGHRA and CDR2 YSYEKL. The CDR3 protein is CASFGTVANEDYGYTF. The CDR3 DNA reads as TGCGCCAGCTTTGGGACAGTGGCAAATGAGGACTATGGCTACACCTTC.

This clone was counted between two and nine times. The chain links TRBV5-1 to TRBJ2-7; D may be TRBD2 (5 bases). V lost 0 bases and J 3 bases, leaving 19 bases between the germline ends. This CDR3 spans 17 amino acids. Germline V lookup: CDR1 SGHRS, CDR2 YFSETQ. Here the CDR3 reads CASSLGPSGRGDYEQYF. The CDR3 bases are TGCGCCAGCAGCTTGGGACCTTCTGGACGGGGTGACTACGAGCAGTACTTC.

The chain combines TRBV6-1 with TRBJ1-4; unclear D gene. Germline CDR1 reads MNHNS; CDR2 reads SASEGT. There are 11 residues in the CDR3. Deletions cut 0 bases from V and 12 bases from J, with 5 bases between. The CDR3 loop reads CASSEARELFF. The DNA of the CDR3 is TGTGCCAGCAGTGAAGCGCGAGAACTGTTTTTT.

V usage is TRBV30 and J usage is TRBJ1-2, with 7 bases aligning to TRBD1. This CDR3 has 12 amino acids. The V gene's germline CDR1 is GTSNPN and CDR2 SVGIG (reference sequence). With 3 bases clipped from V and 3 bases from J, the junction kept 1 base outside the gene matches. The CDR3 nucleotides are TGTGCCTGGAGAGGGGGCGACTATGGCTACACCTTC. It codes for CAWRGGDYGYTF.

The chain links TRBV19 to TRBJ2-5, with TRBD2 matching over 8 bases. After removal of 1 base from V and 5 bases from J, the junction contained 6 bases not matched to a gene. This CDR3 has 15 amino acids. The germline CDR1 and CDR2 sequences are LNHDA and SQIVND (reference sequence). CDR3 sequence reads: CASSIVTGGHETQYF. The CDR3 region has the DNA TGTGCCAGTAGTATAGTGACGGGAGGGCACGAGACCCAGTACTTC.

This clone appeared a single time. The chain combines TRBV5-1 with TRBJ1-2; D is perhaps TRBD1 (5 bases). The V end was cut by 4 bases, the J end by 6 bases, with 19 bases between. The CDR3 totals 15 residues. Germline loops: CDR1 SGHRS, CDR2 YFSETQ. CDR3 in DNA: TGCGCCAGCAGCCAATTTGGTGGGGCCAGTGATGGCTACACCTTC. As protein: CASSQFGGASDGYTF.

Comment on this clone: This likely reflects a read error, since a far larger clone is one base away. This CDR3 is also generated by other DNA sequences in the sample. This chain uses TRBV7-2 with TRBJ1-5; D gene uncertain. Trimming left V 1 base short and J 6 bases short, with 7 bases between. CDR3 length: 13 amino acids. The germline V gene encodes CDR1 SGHTA and CDR2 FQGNSA. CDR3 DNA: TGTGCCAGCAGCTTAGTTGAGGGTCAGCCCCAGCATTTT. Protein sequence: CASSLVEGQPQHF.

The chain employs TRBV7-2 and TRBJ2-7; 9 bases match TRBD2. This CDR3 contains 15 residues. J lost 2 bases, V lost 5 bases, and 7 bases had no gene match. Germline CDR1 and CDR2: SGHTA and FQGNSA. CDR3 protein: CASSPIAGVTYEQYF. The CDR3 DNA reads TGTGCCAGCAGCCCCATAGCGGGAGTCACCTACGAGCAGTACTTC.

The V gene is TRBV11-2, the J gene TRBJ2-1; TRBD1 aligns across 9 bases. Germline-derived CDR1 and CDR2 are SGHAT and FQNNGV. The CDR3 is 14 residues long. Trimming removed 0 bases from V and 13 bases from J; junction bases left unmatched: 7. The CDR3, as DNA: TGTGCCAGCAGCTTAGATTCCACCACAGGGGGCCAGTTCTTC. It translates to CASSLDSTTGGQFF.

This chain uses TRBV6-7 with TRBJ2-3; D may be TRBD2 (5 bases). TRBV6-7 is classed as an ORF, of uncertain function. This CDR3 spans 15 amino acids. The germline V and J ends were trimmed by 2 bases and 1 base, with 10 bases remaining between them. The CDR3 reads CASSYTGMGTDTQYF. CDR3 DNA: TGTGCCAGCAGTTACACGGGAATGGGCACAGATACGCAGTATTTT.

This chain uses TRBV5-4 with TRBJ2-7; unclear D gene. From germline, CDR1 is SGHNT and CDR2 YYREEE (reference sequence). Trimming cost V 4 bases and J 3 bases, with 17 bases left between them. The CDR3 has 15 amino acids. The CDR3, as DNA: TGTGCCAGCAGCCTTTACGCCCCGGGTTTCTACGAGCAGTACTTC. This encodes CASSLYAPGFYEQYF.

As concerns this clone: This sample also contains other DNA sequences that code for the same CDR3. J is TRBJ2-1 and V is TRBV2, with D perhaps matching TRBD1 (6 bases). The CDR3 sequence is 13 residues long. V was pared by 4 bases and J by 7 bases, with 11 bases between. CDR1 and CDR2 from the germline V gene are SNHLY and FYNNEI. The CDR3 DNA reads TGTGCCAGCAGTGGTCAGGGGCTGAATGAGCAGTTCTTC. It encodes CASSGQGLNEQFF.

The gene calls are TRBV21-1 and TRBJ2-7; TRBD1, the D gene given by the table, was not confirmed from the DNA. TRBV21-1 is assigned pseudogene status. The CDR3 consists of 12 residues. The CDR3 region is CASSAGGGEQYF. The DNA for the CDR3 is TGTGCCAGCAGCGCAGGGGGCGGCGAGCAGTACTTC.

The chain couples TRBV6-1 to TRBJ2-6, with unresolved D. V shed 2 bases and J shed 2 bases, with 1 base lying between them. This CDR3 comprises 13 residues. CDR1 is MNHNS, CDR2 SASEGT, per germline. CDR3 loop: CASSETGANVLTF. For the CDR3, the DNA is TGTGCCAGCAGTGAAACTGGGGCCAACGTCCTGACTTTC.

The chain is built from TRBV2 and TRBJ2-6; D call uncertain. V was trimmed by 6 bases and J by 1 base, leaving 13 bases between them. The germline V gene has CDR1 SNHLY and CDR2 FYNNEI. The CDR3 totals 16 residues. The DNA for the CDR3 is TGTGCCAGCAGCGCCCTGTTGGGTTCTGGGGCCAACGTCCTGACTTTC. It yields the protein CASSALLGSGANVLTF.

The chain recombines TRBV7-2 with TRBJ1-4, with a weak D call TRBD1 (5 bases). The length of the CDR3 is 15 residues. Trimming shortened V by 5 bases and J by 2 bases, and 12 bases separated the two germline ends. Per the germline V gene, CDR1 is SGHTA and CDR2 is FQGNSA. The CDR3 sequence: CASSGTTATNEKLFF. The CDR3 bases are TGTGCCAGCAGCGGGACGACCGCGACTAATGAAAAACTGTTTTTT.